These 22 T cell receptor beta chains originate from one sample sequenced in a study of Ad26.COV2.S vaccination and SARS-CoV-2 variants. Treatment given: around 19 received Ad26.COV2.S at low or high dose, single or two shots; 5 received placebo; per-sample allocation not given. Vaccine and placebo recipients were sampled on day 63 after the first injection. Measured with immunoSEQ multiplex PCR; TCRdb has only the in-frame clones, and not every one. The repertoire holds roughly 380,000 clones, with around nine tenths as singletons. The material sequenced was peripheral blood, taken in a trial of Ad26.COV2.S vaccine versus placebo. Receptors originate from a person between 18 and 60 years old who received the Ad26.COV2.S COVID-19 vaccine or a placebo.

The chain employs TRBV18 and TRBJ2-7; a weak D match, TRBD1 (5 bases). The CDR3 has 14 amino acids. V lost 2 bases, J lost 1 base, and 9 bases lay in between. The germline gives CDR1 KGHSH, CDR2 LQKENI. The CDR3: CASSPSTGSYEQYF. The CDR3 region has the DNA TGTGCCAGCTCACCAAGTACAGGATCCTACGAGCAGTACTTC.

CDR3 DNA: TGTGCCAGTAGGCAATCCGCGAACACTGAAGCTTTCTTT. Protein sequence: CASRQSANTEAFF. V and J are TRBV19 and TRBJ1-1; D is ambiguous. The CDR3 extends over 13 amino acids. From germline, CDR1 is LNHDA and CDR2 SQIVND (reference sequence). The V gene lost 6 bases and the J gene lost 1 base, with 9 bases spanning the gap.

CDR3 protein: CASSEAPEAKNIQYF. CDR3 nucleotide sequence: TGTGCCAGCAGTGAAGCACCGGAAGCCAAAAACATTCAGTACTTC. The V and J genes are TRBV2 and TRBJ2-4; D gene unclear. With 0 bases removed from V and 0 bases from J, the gap between germline ends came to 6 bases. CDR3 length equals 15 residues. Germline values: CDR1 SNHLY, CDR2 FYNNEI.

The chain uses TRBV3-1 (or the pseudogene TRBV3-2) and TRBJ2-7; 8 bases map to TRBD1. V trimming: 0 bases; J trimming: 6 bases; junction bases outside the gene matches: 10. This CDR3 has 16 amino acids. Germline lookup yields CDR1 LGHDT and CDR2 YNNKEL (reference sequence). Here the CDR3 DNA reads TGTGCCAGCAGCCAAGATCGGGGGCAGGGGGCTGCCGAGCAGTACTTC. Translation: CASSQDRGQGAAEQYF.

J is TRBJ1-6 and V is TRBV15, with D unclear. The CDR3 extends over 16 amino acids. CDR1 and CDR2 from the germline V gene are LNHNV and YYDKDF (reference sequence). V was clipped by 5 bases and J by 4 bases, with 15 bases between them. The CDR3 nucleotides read TGTGCCACCAGCCTACAGCACGGGGTTTATAATTCACCCCTCCACTTT. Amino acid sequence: CATSLQHGVYNSPLHF. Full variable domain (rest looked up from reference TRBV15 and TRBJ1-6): DAMVIQNPRYQVTQFGKPVTLSCSQTLNHNVMYWYQQKSSQAPKLLFHYYDKDFNNEADTPDNFQSRRPNTSFCFLDIRSPGLGDTAMYLCATSLQHGVYNSPLHFGNGTRLTVT.

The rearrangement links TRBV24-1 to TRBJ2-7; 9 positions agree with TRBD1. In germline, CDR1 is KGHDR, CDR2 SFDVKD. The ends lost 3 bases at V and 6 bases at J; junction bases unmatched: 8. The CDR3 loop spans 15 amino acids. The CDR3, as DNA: TGTGCCACCAGTGATGTACCGGGACAGGGAAGCGAGCAGTACTTC. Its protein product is CATSDVPGQGSEQYF.

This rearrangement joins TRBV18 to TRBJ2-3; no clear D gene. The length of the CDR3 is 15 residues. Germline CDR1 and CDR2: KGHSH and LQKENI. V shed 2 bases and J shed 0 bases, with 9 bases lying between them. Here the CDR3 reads CASSPLARSTDTQYF. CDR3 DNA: TGTGCCAGCTCACCATTGGCCAGAAGCACAGATACGCAGTATTTT.

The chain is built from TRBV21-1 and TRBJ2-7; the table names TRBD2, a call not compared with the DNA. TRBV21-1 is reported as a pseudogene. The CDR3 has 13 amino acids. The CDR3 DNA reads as TGTGCCAGCAGCAATCTAAACTCCTACGAGCAGTACTTC. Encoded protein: CASSNLNSYEQYF.

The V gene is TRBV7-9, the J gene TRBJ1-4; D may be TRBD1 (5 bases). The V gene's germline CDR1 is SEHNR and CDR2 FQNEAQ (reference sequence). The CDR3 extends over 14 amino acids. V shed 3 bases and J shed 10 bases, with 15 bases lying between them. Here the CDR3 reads CASSFRDWEGKLFF. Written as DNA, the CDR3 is TGTGCCAGCAGCTTCCGGGACTGGGAAGGAAAACTGTTTTTT.

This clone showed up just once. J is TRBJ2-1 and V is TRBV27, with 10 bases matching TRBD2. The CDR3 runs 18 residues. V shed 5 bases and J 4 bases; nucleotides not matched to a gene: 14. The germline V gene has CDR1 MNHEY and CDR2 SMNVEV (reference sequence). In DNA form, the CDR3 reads TGTGCCAGCAGTCTTCTCAAAGCGGGGGGGCCGGAATACAATGAGCAGTTCTTC. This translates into CASSLLKAGGPEYNEQFF.

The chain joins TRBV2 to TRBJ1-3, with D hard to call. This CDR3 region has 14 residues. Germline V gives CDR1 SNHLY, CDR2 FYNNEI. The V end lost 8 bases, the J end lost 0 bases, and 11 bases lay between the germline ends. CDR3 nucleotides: TGTGCCAGCGACATAAATCCCTCTGGAAACACCATATATTTT. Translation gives CASDINPSGNTIYF.

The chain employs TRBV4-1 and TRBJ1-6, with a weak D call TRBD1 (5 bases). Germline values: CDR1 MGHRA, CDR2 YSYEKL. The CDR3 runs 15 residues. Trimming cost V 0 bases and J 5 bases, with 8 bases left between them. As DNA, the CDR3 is TGCGCCAGCAGCCAAGACAGGACAAATAATTCACCCCTCCACTTT. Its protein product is CASSQDRTNNSPLHF.

The CDR3 region has the DNA TGTGCCAGCAGCTTAGCGAGGGGCGGGGATTTGGGTGGCTACACCTTC. This codes for CASSLARGGDLGGYTF. The chain links TRBV7-8 to TRBJ1-2; D is perhaps TRBD1 (5 bases). V dropped 0 bases and J dropped 7 bases, with 18 bases sitting between them. Germline lookup yields CDR1 SGHVS and CDR2 FQNEAQ. The CDR3 extends over 16 amino acids. Full variable domain (remainder filled in from reference TRBV7-8 and TRBJ1-2): GAGVSQSPRYKVAKRGQDVALRCDPISGHVSLFWYQQALGQGPEFLTYFQNEAQLDKSGLPSDRFFAERPEGSVSTLKIQRTQQEDSAVYLCASSLARGGDLGGYTFGSGTRLTVV.

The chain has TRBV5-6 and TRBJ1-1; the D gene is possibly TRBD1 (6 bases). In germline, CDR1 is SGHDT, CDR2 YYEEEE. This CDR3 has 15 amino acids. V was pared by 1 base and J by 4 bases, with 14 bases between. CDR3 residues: CASSLLDSPATEAFF. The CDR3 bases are TGTGCCAGCAGCTTGTTGGACAGCCCAGCCACTGAAGCTTTCTTT.

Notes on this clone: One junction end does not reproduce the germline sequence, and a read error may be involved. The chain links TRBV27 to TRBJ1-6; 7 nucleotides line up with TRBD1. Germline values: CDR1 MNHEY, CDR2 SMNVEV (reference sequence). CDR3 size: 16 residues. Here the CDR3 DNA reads TGTGCCAGCAGTTTATATTCTAGACAGGGCTATTCACCCCTCTACTTT. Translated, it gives CASSLYSRQGYSPLYF.

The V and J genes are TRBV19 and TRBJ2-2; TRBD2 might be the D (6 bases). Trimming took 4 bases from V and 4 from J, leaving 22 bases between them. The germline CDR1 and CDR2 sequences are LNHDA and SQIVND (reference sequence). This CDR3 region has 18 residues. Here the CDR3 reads CASSKILQGRLGTGELFF. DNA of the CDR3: TGTGCCAGTAGTAAGATTCTCCAAGGGAGGCTCGGCACCGGGGAGCTGTTTTTT. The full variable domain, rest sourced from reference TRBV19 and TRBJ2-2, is DGGITQSPKYLFRKEGQNVTLSCEQNLNHDAMYWYRQDPGQGLRLIYYSQIVNDFQKGDIAEGYSVSREKKESFPLTVTSAQKNPTAFYLCASSKILQGRLGTGELFFGEGSRLTVL.

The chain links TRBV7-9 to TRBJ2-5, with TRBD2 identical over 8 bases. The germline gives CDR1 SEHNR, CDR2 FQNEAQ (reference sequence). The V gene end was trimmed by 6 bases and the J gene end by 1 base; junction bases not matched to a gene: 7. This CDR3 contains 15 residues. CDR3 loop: CASSHRTSPQETQYF. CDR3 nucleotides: TGTGCCAGCAGTCATCGGACTAGCCCCCAAGAGACCCAGTACTTC.

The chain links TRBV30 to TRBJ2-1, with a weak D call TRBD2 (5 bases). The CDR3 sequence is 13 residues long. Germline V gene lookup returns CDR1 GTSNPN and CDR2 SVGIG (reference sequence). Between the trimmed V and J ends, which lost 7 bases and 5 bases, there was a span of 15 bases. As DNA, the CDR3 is TGTGCCTTGGACCAGCGGAGTAACAATGAGCAGTTCTTC. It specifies CALDQRSNNEQFF.

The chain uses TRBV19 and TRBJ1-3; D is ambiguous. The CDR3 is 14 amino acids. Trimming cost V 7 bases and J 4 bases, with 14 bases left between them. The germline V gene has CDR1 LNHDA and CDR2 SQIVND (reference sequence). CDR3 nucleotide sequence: TGTGCCAGTACTCTACGGAGGGCCGGAAACACCATATATTTT. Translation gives CASTLRRAGNTIYF.

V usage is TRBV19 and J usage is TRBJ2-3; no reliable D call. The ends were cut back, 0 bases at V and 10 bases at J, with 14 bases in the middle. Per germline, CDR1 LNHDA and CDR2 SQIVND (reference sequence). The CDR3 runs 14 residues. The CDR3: CASSIDPAVSAQYF. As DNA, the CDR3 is TGTGCCAGTAGTATAGACCCCGCCGTCTCTGCGCAGTATTTT.

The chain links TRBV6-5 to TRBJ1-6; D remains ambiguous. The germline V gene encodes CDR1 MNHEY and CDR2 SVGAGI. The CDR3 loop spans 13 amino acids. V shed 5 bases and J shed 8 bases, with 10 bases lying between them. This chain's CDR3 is CASSPRDDSPLHF. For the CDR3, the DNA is TGTGCCAGCAGTCCGCGAGACGATTCACCCCTCCACTTT.

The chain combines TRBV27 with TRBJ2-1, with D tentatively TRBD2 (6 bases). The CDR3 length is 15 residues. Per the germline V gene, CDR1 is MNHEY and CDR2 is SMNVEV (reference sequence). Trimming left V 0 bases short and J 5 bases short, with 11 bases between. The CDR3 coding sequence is TGTGCCAGCAGTTTATCGTGGAGGGGCAACAATGAGCAGTTCTTC. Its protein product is CASSLSWRGNNEQFF.